This T cell receptor (beta chain) was sequenced in a study of blood T cells in healthy people across ages (dated by TCRdb to the mid-2010s). In the study overall: In model experiments, roughly one uniquely barcoded TCR beta cDNA molecule per two T cells was captured by template switching. The study measured age-related changes in TCR beta repertoire diversity using deep sequencing normalized with unique cDNA molecular identifiers. Donors were grouped into four age groups: young (average 16 years), middle-aged (39), aged (approximately 67) and long-lived (approximately 78). For two donors (one aged 18 to 29 and one aged 80 or older), the study analyzed two additional independent replicas of 1 million unique cDNA reads from the same blood draw.

V loses 5 bases, J loses 9 bases, and the germline ends lie 16 bases apart. CDR1 and CDR2 are read off the germline V gene as MDHEN and SYDVKM. Including the terminal cysteine and phenylalanine, the CDR3 comprises 13 residues. The CDR3 DNA has 39 bases and is translated from base 1. The approximately 39 donors, aged about 6 to 95 years, were systemically healthy Caucasian individuals from Russia. Ten milliliters of peripheral blood were drawn from each donor into EDTA-treated Vacutainer tubes. Ficoll-Paque density-gradient centrifugation was used to isolate PBMCs, with at least 6 million obtained per sample. Total RNA, at least 5.5 micrograms per sample, was extracted from PBMCs with Trizol reagent. For every donor, an aliquot of PBMCs went through flow cytometry to measure the percentages of naive CD45RAhigh/CD27high T cells. Here is what the overall study found, with its caveats: Estimates of total diversity from one million sequenced T cells were regarded as lower bounds and underestimates. Donor CMV infection status was unknown, potentially confounding age-related changes in expanded clonotypes. As age increased, observed TCR beta diversity per million T cells dropped in a roughly linear way, and a significant reduction was already evident by age around 41. Compared with the aged group, more naive CD4+ T cells, fewer expanded clones and increased TCR diversity were shown by the long-lived group, suggesting age selection. A strong correlation was found between observed TCR beta diversity and the percentage of naive T cells measured by flow cytometry. Because profiling used bulk unsorted PBMCs, naive and antigen-experienced compartments could not be compared conclusively.

Library prep was done by 5' RACE. Instrument on record: Illumina HiSeq 2500. A second 7 to 11 cycle PCR used a sample-barcoded 5' primer and a J-beta primer mix. A unique molecular identifier was introduced onto each TCR beta cDNA molecule by a template-switch 5' adaptor carrying 12 random nucleotides. Each sample yielded at least 2.5 million CDR3-containing paired-end reads. All of the RNA was converted into first-strand cDNA using the Mint cDNA synthesis kit, with a TRBC-specific oligonucleotide serving as the primer. After uracil-DNA glycosylase treatment, a first 18-cycle PCR used universal primers M1SS and BC2_uni_R on all cDNA. On the study's bioinformatics: For normalization, 1 million high-quality reads, each with a distinct molecular identifier, were randomly selected from each sample. Instead of being binned into consensus sequences, reads with shared molecular identifiers were discarded. MiTCR, set to a Q25 quality threshold and the strictest error-elimination algorithm, was used for CDR3 identification, clonotype clustering and error correction. Lower-bound total TCR beta diversity was estimated with a nonparametric unseen species model using Euler transformation. TCRdb reworked the public reads: Q25 trimming with fastp, MiXCR clone assembly, productive beta chains retained. Records with the same CDR3 protein are collapsed into one entry carrying the most frequent genes and DNA. TCRdb's processing, not the authors', yielded these V and J calls. This sample lists more than 1,000,000 distinct CDR3 sequences; under 30% were detected once. About 0.72% of the sample comes from the top ten.

This clonotype was seen a few times. The target of this receptor is not known. Base quality data are lacking; no much larger clone is found one base away. These data were likewise used in another study, on T cells of mothers and their children. As described in the second report: Nine systemically healthy Caucasian individuals, comprising three mothers and their six children, were included as donors. cDNA synthesis consumed the entire amount of extracted RNA, loaded at 1.5 ug RNA in each 15 ul reaction. In the second PCR, the M1S primer added sample barcodes and 2-4 random nucleotides. More than 8.5 million TCR beta CDR3 reads were obtained from each mother, and several million reads were obtained from each child. In both related and unrelated pairs, thymic selection shapes the output of TCR recombination in a similar way, with inherited differences having only a minor effect. Normalized repertoire overlap in related mother-child pairs was always slightly higher than in unrelated mother-child pairs, but the difference was never significant. No persistent microchimeric T cell clones were detected, at a sensitivity of around 100 clones per million clonotypes. In the study, deep NGS was used to compare the TCR beta repertoires of mothers and children, and features distinguishing related mother-child pairs from unrelated individuals were sought. The mean age was 40 +/- 4 years for the mothers and approximately 11 +/- 4 years for the children. After adapters were ligated using NEBNext reagents, the libraries underwent 100+100 nt paired-end sequencing on an Illumina HiSeq 2000. To prevent cross-contamination, the mother and child libraries were prepared one month apart and sequenced in separate runs. Each donor had between 500,000 and 2,000,000 distinct TCR beta clonotypes identified. Naive TCR beta clonotypes were estimated from low-frequency clonotypes matched to each donor's FACS-determined naive share, without sorting.

The receptor was derived from a girl between 2 and 10 years old in good health. Specimen: blood. This receptor chain uses TRBV28 and TRBJ2-5; the D gene is possibly TRBD1, with 7 bases matching. CDR3 sequence: CASSRRGPRAQYF. The base sequence is TGTGCCAGCAGTCGGAGGGGGCCAAGGGCCCAGTACTTC.